This T cell receptor beta chain was sequenced for a study of T cell responses to AZD1222 COVID-19 vaccine. Study observations and caveats: White British donors predominated, females outnumbered males, and clonal diversity was possibly underestimated.

The CDR3 is made up of 15 amino acids. Trimming cost V 3 bases and J 4 bases; bases outside gene matches: 7. Germline V lookup: CDR1 MNHNS, CDR2 SASEGT. Sequencing was performed with immunoSEQ multiplex PCR; in TCRdb, only in-frame clones are kept and a portion is missing. Of approximately 67,000 clones in the sample, 83% were seen once. This clone turned up a few times. The antigen remains undetermined. The sequencing used peripheral blood, collected 28 days after the second AZD1222 dose. This clonotype originated in an adult who received the AZD1222 COVID-19 vaccine. V and J are TRBV6-1 and TRBJ1-2; 8 nucleotides line up with TRBD1. The CDR3 spells CASSETGQGSYGYTF. The CDR3 DNA reads TGTGCCAGCAGTGAGACAGGACAGGGTTCCTATGGCTACACCTTC.